This T cell receptor beta chain was profiled in a study of T cell responses to AZD1222 COVID-19 vaccine (dated by TCRdb to 2020 to 2023). Background for the entire study: AZD1222 recipients with second doses at about 4 weeks or about 12 weeks were pooled, because spike-specific TCR depth and breadth did not differ between schedules. A total of 233 trial participants underwent TCR sequencing, of whom roughly 210 had received two doses of AZD1222 and roughly 26 had received two doses of the MenACWY control vaccine. Trial participants were enrolled into age subgroups of 18-55, 56-69 and 70-plus years, which contained around 150, 29 and 61 TCR-sequenced participants, respectively. The full study reports these points: A significant rise in spike-specific TCR breadth and depth was observed after two AZD1222 doses relative to day 0 and relative to MenACWY recipients. The 56-69-year group was small, and its depth increase did not reach significance, likely because of low power. Because no samples from the day 14 peak response were available, repertoires could be characterized only after the peak T cell response. Conclusions about previously exposed vaccinees are limited, since just 5 to 7 AZD1222 recipients were seropositive for SARS-CoV-2 at baseline. The whole spike protein was spanned by vaccine-associated CD4 TCRs, and dominant responses were seen in regions 160-218 and 743-854. Reportedly, almost half of the unique spike-specific TCRs recognized epitopes lying outside the regions that are mutated in the B.1.351 and B.1.1.7 variants. Most participants were white British and females outnumbered males, and the authors suggested that clonal diversity may have been underestimated.

What the time point label conveys for this sample: baseline before first vaccination. Vaccinee samples came from UK trials COV001 and COV002, including a single-blind randomized controlled phase 2/3 trial of AZD1222 (ChAdOx1 nCoV-19) in healthy adults. Trial participant PBMC samples were collected at day 0 and day 28 after the second dose for TCRbeta chain sequencing. The CDR3 regions of human TCRbeta chains were analyzed by immunosequencing. The authors' analysis ran thus. TCRs in the repertoires were matched against a reference library of SARS-CoV-2-specific TCRs that had been generated with the MIRA antigen-specificity platform. Breadth meant the fraction of unique TCRs that were SARS-CoV-2-associated, whereas depth meant the fraction of total T cells that were SARS-CoV-2-associated. Using the MIRA data, every spike-specific TCR was mapped to the spike region that the TCR reacted to and assigned to either a CD4 or a CD8 class. Log10-transformed breadth and depth values were compared by one-way ANOVA with Sidak's multiple comparisons tests. TCRdb obtained this table from immuneACCESS and retained in-frame rearrangements with V and J assigned. These tables miss some clones; where compared with another copy, unresolved V genes account for less than half of the shortfall, and the remainder is unexplained. V, J and clone size were drawn from that table, and D and trimming were deduced from the DNA. Across this sample there are under 140,000 clones, with 70% to 90% seen only once. 3.2% of the sample lies in the top ten.

The germline V gene (reference sequence) yields LNHDA for CDR1 and SQIVND for CDR2. Trimming takes 6 bases from V and 6 bases from J, and the germline ends sit 17 bases apart. Counted from cysteine to phenylalanine, this CDR3 has 14 amino acids. Only the CDR3 part of the read is kept: 42 bases, read in frame from the first base. As to this clone: Its binding antigen is unknown. No much larger clonotype is one base removed from it; base qualities were not supplied.

The sequence was collected from an adult in good health. Sample: peripheral blood, taken on day 0 of AZD1222 vaccination. The chain employs TRBV19 and TRBJ1-2, with the D gene uncertain. The bases are TGTGCCAGTAGCACTCCCGGGCTGAAGGATGGCTACACCTTC. Its translation reads: CASSTPGLKDGYTF.